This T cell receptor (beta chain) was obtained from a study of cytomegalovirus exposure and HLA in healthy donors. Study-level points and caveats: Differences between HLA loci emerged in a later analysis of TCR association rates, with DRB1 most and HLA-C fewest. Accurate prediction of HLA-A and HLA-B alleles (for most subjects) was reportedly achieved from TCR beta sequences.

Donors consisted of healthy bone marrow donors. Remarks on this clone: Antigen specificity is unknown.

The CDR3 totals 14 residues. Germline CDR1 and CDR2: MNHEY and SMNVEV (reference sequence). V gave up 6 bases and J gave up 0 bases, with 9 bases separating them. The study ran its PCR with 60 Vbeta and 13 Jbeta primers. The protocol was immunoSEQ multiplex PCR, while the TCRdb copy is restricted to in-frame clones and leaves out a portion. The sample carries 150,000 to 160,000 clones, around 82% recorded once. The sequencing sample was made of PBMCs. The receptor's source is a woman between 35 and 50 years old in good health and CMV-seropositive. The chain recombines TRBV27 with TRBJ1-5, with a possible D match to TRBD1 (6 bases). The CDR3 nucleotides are TGTGCCAGCAGGACAGGATATAGCAATCAGCCCCAGCATTTT. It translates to CASRTGYSNQPQHF.